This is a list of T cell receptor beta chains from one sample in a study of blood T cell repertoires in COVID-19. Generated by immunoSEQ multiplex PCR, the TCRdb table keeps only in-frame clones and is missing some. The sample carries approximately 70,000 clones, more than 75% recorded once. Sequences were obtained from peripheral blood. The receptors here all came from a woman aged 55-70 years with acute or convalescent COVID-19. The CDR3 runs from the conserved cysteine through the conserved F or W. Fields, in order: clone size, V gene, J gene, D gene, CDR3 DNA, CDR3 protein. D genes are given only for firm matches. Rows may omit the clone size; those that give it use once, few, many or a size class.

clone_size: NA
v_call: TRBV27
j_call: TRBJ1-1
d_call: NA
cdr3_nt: TGTGCCAGCAGTTTAGGAGGACCGCGGGTGAACACTGAAGCTTTCTTT
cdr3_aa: CASSLGGPRVNTEAFF

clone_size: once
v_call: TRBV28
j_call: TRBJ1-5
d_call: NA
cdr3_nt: TGTGCCAGCAGTTTCGGGAGACTGTGGCAGCCCCAGCATTTT
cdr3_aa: CASSFGRLWQPQHF

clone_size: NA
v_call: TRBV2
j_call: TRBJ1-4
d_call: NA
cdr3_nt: TGTGCCAGCAGTGAAGCGCTAGGCAACGAGGAAAAACTGTTTTTT
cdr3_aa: CASSEALGNEEKLFF

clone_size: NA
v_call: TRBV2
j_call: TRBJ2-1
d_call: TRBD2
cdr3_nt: TGTGCCAGCACCCCTTGGACTAGCGGGGCAACCGGGTTGTACAATGAGCAGTTCTTC
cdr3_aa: CASTPWTSGATGLYNEQFF

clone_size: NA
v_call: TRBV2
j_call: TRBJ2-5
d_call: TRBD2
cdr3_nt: TGTGCCAGCAGTGGACTAGCGGGGTACCAAGAGACCCAGTACTTC
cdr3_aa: CASSGLAGYQETQYF

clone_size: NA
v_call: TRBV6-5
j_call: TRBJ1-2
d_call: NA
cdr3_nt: TGTGCCAGCGCCGGACTGCGGTTTTCCTATGGCTACACCTTC
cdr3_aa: CASAGLRFSYGYTF

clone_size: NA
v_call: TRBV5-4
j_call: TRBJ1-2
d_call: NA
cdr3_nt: TGTGCCAGCAGCTTGATGTTTCCTAGGCAGGGCGGGAATGGCTACACCTTC
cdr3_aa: CASSLMFPRQGGNGYTF

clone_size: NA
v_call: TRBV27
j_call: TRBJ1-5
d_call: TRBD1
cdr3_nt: TGTGCCAGCAGTCCTAGGACAGGGAGCCGAGAGCCCCAGCATTTT
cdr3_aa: CASSPRTGSREPQHF

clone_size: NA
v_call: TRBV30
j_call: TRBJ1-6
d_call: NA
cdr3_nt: TGTGCCTGGAGTCGCCCGAGGACAGTGCGTTCACCCCTCCACTTT
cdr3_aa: CAWSRPRTVRSPLHF

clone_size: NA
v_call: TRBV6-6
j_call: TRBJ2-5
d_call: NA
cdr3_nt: TGTGCCAGCAGCCCGAGGCAGGGGTTGGTTGAGACCCAGTACTTC
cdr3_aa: CASSPRQGLVETQYF

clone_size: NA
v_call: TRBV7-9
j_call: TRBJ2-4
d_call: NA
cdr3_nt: TGTGCCAGCAGCTTACGAGGAGGGGGCGAAGCCAAAAACATTCAGTACTTC
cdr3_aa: CASSLRGGGEAKNIQYF

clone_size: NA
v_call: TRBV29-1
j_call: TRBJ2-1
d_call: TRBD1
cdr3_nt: TGCAGCGTCCCGGGACAGGGGAACAATGAGCAGTTCTTC
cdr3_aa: CSVPGQGNNEQFF

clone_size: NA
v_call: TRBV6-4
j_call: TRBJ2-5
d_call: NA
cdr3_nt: TGTGCCAGCAGTACGGATCACGGGGAGACCCAGTACTTC
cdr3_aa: CASSTDHGETQYF

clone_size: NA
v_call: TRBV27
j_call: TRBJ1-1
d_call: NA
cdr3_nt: TGTGCCAGCAGTCTATTGGACAGAGACACTGAAGCTTTCTTT
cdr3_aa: CASSLLDRDTEAFF

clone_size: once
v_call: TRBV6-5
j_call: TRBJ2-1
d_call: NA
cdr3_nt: TGTGCCACCCTTCAGGGTCCCATCAATGAGCAGTTCTTC
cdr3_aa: CATLQGPINEQFF